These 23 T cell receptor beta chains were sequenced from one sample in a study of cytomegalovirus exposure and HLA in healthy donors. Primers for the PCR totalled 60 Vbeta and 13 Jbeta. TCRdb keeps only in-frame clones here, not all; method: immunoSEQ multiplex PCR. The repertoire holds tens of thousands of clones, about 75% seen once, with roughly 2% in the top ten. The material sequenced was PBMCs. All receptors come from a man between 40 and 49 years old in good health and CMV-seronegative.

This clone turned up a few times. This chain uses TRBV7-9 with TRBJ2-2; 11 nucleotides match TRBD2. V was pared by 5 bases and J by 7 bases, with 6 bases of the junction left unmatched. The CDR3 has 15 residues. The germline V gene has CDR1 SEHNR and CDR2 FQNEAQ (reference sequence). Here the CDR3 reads CASSVSGRAGGELFF. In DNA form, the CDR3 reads TGTGCCAGCAGCGTTAGCGGGAGGGCTGGCGGGGAGCTGTTTTTT.

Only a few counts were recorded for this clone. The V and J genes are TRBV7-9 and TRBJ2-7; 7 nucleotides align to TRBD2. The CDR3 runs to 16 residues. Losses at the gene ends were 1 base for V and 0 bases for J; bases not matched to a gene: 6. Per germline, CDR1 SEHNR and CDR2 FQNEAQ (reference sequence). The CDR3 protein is CASSLDGRLYSYEQYF. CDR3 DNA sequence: TGTGCCAGCAGCTTAGACGGGAGGCTGTACTCCTACGAGCAGTACTTC.

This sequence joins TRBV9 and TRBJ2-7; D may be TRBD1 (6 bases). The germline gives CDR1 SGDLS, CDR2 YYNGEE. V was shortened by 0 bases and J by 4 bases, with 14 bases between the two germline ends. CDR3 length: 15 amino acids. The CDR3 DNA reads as TGTGCCAGCAGCGTAGCTCCGGACAGATCTTACGAGCAGTACTTC. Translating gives CASSVAPDRSYEQYF.

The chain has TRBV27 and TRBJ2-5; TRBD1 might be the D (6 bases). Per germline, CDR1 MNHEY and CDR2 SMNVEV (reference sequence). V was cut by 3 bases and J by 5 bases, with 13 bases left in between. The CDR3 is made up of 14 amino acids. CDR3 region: CASSFLRQGETQYF. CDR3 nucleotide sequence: TGTGCCAGCAGTTTTCTGAGGCAGGGGGAGACCCAGTACTTC.

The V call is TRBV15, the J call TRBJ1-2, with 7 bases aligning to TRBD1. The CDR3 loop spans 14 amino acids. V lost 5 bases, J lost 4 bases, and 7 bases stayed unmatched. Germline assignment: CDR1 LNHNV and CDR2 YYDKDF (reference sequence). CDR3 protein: CATSRDRAGYGYTF. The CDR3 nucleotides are TGTGCCACCAGCCGGGACAGAGCAGGCTATGGCTACACCTTC.

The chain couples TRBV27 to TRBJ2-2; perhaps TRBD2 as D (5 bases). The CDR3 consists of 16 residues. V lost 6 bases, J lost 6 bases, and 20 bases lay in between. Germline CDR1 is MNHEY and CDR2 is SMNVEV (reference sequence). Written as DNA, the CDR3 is TGTGCCAGCAGCCCTAGCTCAGGTCTGCTCCCCGGGGAGCTGTTTTTT. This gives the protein CASSPSSGLLPGELFF.

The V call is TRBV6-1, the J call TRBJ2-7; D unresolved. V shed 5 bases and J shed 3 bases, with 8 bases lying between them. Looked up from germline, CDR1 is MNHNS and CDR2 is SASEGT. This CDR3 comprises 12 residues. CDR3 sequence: CASSNRIYEQYF. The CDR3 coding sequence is TGTGCCAGCAGTAACAGAATCTACGAGCAGTACTTC.

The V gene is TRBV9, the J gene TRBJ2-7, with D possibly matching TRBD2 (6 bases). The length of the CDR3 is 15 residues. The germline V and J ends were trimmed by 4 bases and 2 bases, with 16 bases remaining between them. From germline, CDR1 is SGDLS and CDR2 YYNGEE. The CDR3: CASSPLGGSAYEQYF. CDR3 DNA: TGTGCCAGCAGCCCGTTGGGAGGATCAGCCTACGAGCAGTACTTC.

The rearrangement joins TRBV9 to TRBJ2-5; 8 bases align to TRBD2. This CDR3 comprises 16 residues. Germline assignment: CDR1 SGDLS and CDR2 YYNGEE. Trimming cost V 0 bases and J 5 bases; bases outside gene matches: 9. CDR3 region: CASSVGVGGVWETQYF. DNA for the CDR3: TGTGCCAGCAGCGTAGGGGTCGGGGGGGTGTGGGAGACCCAGTACTTC.

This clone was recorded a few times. CDR3 sequence reads: CASSERQKFGYF. The CDR3 region has the DNA TGTGCCAGCAGTGAGCGGCAGAAGTTTGGGTACTTC. The chain carries TRBV6-1 and TRBJ2-7; no reliable D call. Trimming cost V 3 bases and J 12 bases, with 15 bases left between them. The CDR3 length is 12 residues. The germline gives CDR1 MNHNS, CDR2 SASEGT.

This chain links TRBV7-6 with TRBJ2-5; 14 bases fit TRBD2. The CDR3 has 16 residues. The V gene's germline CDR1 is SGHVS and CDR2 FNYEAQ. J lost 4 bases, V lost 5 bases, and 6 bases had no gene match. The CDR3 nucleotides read TGTGCCAGCAGCCCCGGGACTAGCGGGAGAGGAGAGACCCAGTACTTC. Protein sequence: CASSPGTSGRGETQYF.

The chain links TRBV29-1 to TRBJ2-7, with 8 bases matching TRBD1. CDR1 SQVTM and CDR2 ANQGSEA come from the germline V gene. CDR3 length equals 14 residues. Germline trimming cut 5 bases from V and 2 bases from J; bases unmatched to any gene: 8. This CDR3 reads CSVKTRTGTYEQYF. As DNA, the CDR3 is TGCAGCGTTAAAACGAGGACAGGGACCTACGAGCAGTACTTC.

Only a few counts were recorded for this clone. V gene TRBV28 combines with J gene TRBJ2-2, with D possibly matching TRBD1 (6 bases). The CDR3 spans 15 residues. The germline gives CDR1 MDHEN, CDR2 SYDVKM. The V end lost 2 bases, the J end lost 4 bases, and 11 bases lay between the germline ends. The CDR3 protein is CASSLDPGVTGELFF. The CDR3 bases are TGTGCCAGCAGTTTAGACCCAGGGGTCACCGGGGAGCTGTTTTTT.

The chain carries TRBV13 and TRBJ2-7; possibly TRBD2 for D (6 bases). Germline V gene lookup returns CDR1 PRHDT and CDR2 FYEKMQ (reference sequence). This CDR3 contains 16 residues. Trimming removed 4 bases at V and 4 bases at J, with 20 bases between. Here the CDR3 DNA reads TGTGCCAGCAGCTCGGCAGAGTCGGAGGGAAAATACGAGCAGTACTTC. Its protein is CASSSAESEGKYEQYF. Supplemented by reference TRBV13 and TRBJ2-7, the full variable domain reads AAGVIQSPRHLIKEKRETATLKCYPIPRHDTVYWYQQGPGQDPQFLISFYEKMQSDKGSIPDRFSAQQFSDYHSELNMSSLELGDSALYFCASSSAESEGKYEQYFGPGTRLTVT.

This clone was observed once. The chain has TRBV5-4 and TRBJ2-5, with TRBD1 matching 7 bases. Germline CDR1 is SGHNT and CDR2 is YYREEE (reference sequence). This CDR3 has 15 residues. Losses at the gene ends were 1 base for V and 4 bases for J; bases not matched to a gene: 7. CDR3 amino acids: CASSLLGGGRETQYF. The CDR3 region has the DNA TGTGCCAGCAGCTTGTTAGGGGGCGGACGAGAGACCCAGTACTTC.

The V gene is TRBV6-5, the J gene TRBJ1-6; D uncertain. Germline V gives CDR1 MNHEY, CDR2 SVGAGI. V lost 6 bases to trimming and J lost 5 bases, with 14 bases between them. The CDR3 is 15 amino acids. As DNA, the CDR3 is TGTGCCAGCAGCCCTCTCGGCGGGAATAATTCACCCCTCCACTTT. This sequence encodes CASSPLGGNNSPLHF.

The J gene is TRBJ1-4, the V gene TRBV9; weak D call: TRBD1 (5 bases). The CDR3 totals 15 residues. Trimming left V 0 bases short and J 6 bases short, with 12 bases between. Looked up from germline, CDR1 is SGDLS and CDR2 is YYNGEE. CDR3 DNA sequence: TGTGCCAGCAGCGTAGGTTCAGGGAAAGATGAAAAACTGTTTTTT. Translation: CASSVGSGKDEKLFF.

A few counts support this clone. The DNA for the CDR3 is TGCGCCAGCAGCCCGGAGGGGCGGGAGGAGGAGTTCTTC. This encodes CASSPEGREEEFF. This rearrangement joins TRBV4-1 to TRBJ2-1; 8 nucleotides agree with TRBD2. The CDR3 is 13 amino acids. Trimming at V came to 4 bases and at J to 14 bases, leaving 10 bases not matched to a gene. Germline values: CDR1 MGHRA, CDR2 YSYEKL.

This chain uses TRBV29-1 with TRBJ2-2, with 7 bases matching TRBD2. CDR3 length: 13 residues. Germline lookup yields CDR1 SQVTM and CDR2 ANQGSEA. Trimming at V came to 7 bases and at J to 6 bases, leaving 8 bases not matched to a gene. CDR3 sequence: CSGMTSNSGELFF. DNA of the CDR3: TGCAGCGGGATGACTAGCAACTCCGGGGAGCTGTTTTTT.

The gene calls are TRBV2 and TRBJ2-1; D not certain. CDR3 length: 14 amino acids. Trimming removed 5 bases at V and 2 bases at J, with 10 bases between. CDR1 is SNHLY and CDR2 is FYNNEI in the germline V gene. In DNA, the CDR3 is TGTGCCAGCAGTTATCCGGTGACCTACAATGAGCAGTTCTTC. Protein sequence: CASSYPVTYNEQFF.

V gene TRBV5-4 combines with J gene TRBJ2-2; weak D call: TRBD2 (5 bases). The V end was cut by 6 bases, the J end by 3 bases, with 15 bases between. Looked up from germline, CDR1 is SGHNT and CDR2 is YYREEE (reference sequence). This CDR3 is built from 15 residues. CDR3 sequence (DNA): TGTGCCAGCAAGACGGACTTTCTTGACACCGGGGAGCTGTTTTTT. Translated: CASKTDFLDTGELFF.

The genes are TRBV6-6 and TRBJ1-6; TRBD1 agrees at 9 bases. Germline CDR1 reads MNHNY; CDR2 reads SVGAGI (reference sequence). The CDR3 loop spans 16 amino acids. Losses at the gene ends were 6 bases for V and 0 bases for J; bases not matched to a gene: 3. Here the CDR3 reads CASRGGQGSYNSPLHF. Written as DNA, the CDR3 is TGTGCCAGCAGGGGGGGACAGGGCTCCTATAATTCACCCCTCCACTTT.

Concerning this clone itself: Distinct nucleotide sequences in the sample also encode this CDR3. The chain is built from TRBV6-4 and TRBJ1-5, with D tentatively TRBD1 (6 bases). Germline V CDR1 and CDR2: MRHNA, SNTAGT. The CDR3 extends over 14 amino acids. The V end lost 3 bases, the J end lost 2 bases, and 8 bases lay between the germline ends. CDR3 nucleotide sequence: TGTGCCAGCAGTGAGGCAGGGGGCAATCAGCCCCAGCATTTT. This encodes CASSEAGGNQPQHF.